This T cell receptor beta chain came from a study of blood T cell repertoires in COVID-19. Study at large: Material from acute and convalescent COVID-19 was sourced from the United States, Italy and Spain.

V lost 0 bases and J 8 bases, leaving 8 bases between the germline ends. The CDR3 has 14 residues. The germline V gene has CDR1 MNHEY and CDR2 SVGAGI. Per the study methods: Quantification of nucleated cells was approximated via reference gene primer amplification. TCRdb keeps only in-frame clones here, not all; method: immunoSEQ multiplex PCR. The V and J calls and the clone size are those of that table, but D and trimming were determined from the DNA. The repertoire holds some 150,000 clones, with 70% to 90% as singletons. The material sequenced was peripheral blood. V gene TRBV6-5 combines with J gene TRBJ1-6; no reliable D call. The sequence derives from a human donor with acute or convalescent COVID-19. The donor label of this sample is uncertain. The CDR3 loop reads CASSYSYRDSPLHF. Here the CDR3 DNA reads TGTGCCAGCAGTTACTCGTACCGGGATTCACCCCTCCACTTT.